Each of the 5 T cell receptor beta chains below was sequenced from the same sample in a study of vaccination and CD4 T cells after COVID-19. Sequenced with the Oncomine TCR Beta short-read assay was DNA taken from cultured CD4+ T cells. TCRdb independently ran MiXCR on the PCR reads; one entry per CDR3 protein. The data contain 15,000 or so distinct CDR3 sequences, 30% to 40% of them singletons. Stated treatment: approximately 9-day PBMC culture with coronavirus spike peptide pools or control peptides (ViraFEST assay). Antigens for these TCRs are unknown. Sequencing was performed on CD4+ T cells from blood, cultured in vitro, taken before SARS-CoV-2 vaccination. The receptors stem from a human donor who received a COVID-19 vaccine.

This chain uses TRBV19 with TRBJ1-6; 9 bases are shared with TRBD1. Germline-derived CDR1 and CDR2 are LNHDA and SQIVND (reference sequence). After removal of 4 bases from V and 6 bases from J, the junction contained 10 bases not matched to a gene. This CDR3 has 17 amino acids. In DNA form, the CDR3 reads TGTGCCAGTAGTACCGACAGGGGGAACTGGGGTAATTCACCCCTCCACTTT. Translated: CASSTDRGNWGNSPLHF.

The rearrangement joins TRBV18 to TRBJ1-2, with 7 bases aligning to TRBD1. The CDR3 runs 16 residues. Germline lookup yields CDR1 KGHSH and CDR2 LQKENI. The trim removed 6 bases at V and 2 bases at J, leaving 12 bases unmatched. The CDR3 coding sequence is TGTGCCAGCTCGCAAGAATACAGGGGCGAGAACTATGGCTACACCTTC. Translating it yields CASSQEYRGENYGYTF.

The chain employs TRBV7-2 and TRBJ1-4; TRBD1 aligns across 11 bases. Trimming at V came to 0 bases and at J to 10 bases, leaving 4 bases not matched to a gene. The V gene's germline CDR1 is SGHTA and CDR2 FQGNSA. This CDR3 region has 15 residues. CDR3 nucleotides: TGTGCCAGCAGCTTAGCCGGGACAGGGGGTGGAAAACTGTTTTTT. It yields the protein CASSLAGTGGGKLFF.

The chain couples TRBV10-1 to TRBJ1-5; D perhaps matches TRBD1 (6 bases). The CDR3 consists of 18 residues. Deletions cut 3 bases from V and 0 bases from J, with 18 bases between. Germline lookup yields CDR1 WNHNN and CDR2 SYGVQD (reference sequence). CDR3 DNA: TGCGCCAGCAGTGAATTAGAGACCAGGGGATTTAGCAATCAGCCCCAGCATTTT. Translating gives CASSELETRGFSNQPQHF.

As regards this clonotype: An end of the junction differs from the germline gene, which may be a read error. The CDR3, as DNA: TGCGCCAGCAGTCTCCGGGGAGGATACGAGCAGTACTTC. It translates to CASSLRGGYEQYF. The chain is built from TRBV7-9 and TRBJ2-7, with a possible D match to TRBD2 (6 bases). The CDR3 contains 13 residues. The V gene's germline CDR1 is SEHNR and CDR2 FQNEAQ (reference sequence).